A selection of T cell receptor beta chains follows, all from one sample in a study of OX40 agonist ivuxolimab in advanced cancers. Only in-frame clones appear in the TCRdb table, and some are missing; sequencing was by immunoSEQ multiplex PCR. This sample has tens of thousands of clones, with approximately 94% found just once. The starting material was CD4+ or CD8+ T cells sorted from blood, obtained in a trial of the OX40 agonist ivuxolimab. Source of these receptors: an adult with an advanced solid tumor such as melanoma, head and neck, liver or kidney cancer. Both conserved end residues are part of each CDR3. Each record gives: J gene, D gene, V gene, CDR3 protein, CDR3 DNA. D genes are given only for firm matches.

TRBJ2-1 - TRBV25-1 CASSETTGRVYNEQFF TGTGCCAGCAGTGAAACCACAGGGAGGGTCTACAATGAGCAGTTCTTC
TRBJ2-3 - TRBV9 CASSPWNTDTQYF TGTGCCAGCAGCCCCTGGAACACAGATACGCAGTATTTT
TRBJ1-4 TRBD1 TRBV5-1 CASSLGQGVGKLFF TGCGCCAGCAGCTTGGGACAGGGGGTTGGAAAACTGTTTTTT
TRBJ2-5 TRBD1 TRBV7-8 CASSTPDYGQGVEQYF TGTGCCAGCAGCACCCCCGACTACGGACAGGGTGTTGAGCAGTACTTC
TRBJ2-7 - TRBV29-1 CSVADPSNTVSYEQYF TGCAGCGTTGCCGACCCTTCAAACACGGTCTCCTACGAGCAGTACTTC
TRBJ1-1 - TRBV19 CASNQQGRTEAFF TGTGCCAGTAACCAACAGGGTCGGACTGAAGCTTTCTTT
TRBJ1-4 - TRBV11-2 CASSRDTFNEKLFF TGTGCCAGCAGCCGGGACACCTTTAATGAAAAACTGTTTTTT
TRBJ2-7 - TRBV18 CASSPPGTSYEQYF TGTGCCAGCTCACCACCCGGGACTTCCTACGAGCAGTACTTC
TRBJ2-7 - TRBV6-5 CASRSGGPPYEQYF TGTGCCAGCAGAAGCGGAGGGCCTCCCTACGAGCAGTACTTC
TRBJ2-7 - TRBV11-1 CASSSSDSYEQYF TGTGCCAGCAGCTCTAGCGACTCCTACGAGCAGTACTTC
TRBJ1-1 TRBD1 TRBV5-6 CASSFGPTGGTEAFF TGTGCCAGCAGCTTTGGTCCGACAGGGGGCACTGAAGCTTTCTTT
TRBJ2-1 TRBD2 TRBV19 CASNPGLAGTIGAYNEQFF TGTGCCAGCAACCCCGGGCTAGCGGGAACCATAGGGGCCTACAATGAGCAGTTCTTC
TRBJ2-7 TRBD2 TRBV27 CASSSPSGFSYEQYF TGTGCCAGCAGTTCACCTAGCGGGTTCTCCTACGAGCAGTACTTC
TRBJ1-2 - TRBV6-5 CASSYQGPFYGYTF TGTGCCAGCAGTTACCAGGGACCCTTTTATGGCTACACCTTC